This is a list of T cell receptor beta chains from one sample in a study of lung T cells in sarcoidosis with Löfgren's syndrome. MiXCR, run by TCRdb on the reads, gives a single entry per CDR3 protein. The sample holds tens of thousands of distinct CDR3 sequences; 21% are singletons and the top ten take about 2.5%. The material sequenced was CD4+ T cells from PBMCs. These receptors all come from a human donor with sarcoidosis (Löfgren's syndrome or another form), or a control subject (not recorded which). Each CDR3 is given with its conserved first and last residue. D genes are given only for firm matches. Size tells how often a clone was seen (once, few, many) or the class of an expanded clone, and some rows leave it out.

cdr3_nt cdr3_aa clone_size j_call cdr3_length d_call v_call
TGTGCCAGCAGTCTACAGGGGCCACCCATCTATGGCTACACCTTC CASSLQGPPIYGYTF many TRBJ1-2 15 TRBD1 TRBV6-1
TGTGCCAGCAGTTTACGCCAGGGGGGGCAAGGCTACACCTTC CASSLRQGGQGYTF many TRBJ1-2 14 TRBD1 TRBV27
TGTGCCAGCAGCTTCTCCATCGGTAGCTTCTACGAGCAGTACTTC CASSFSIGSFYEQYF many TRBJ2-7 15 NA TRBV7-2
TGTGCCAGCAGGGGGGCGTTGGTCTACGAGCAGTACTTC CASRGALVYEQYF many TRBJ2-7 13 NA TRBV27
TGTGCCAGCTCATCACCATTAAGGGAAAGAACAGATACGCAGTATTTT CASSSPLRERTDTQYF many TRBJ2-3 16 NA TRBV18
TGTGCCAGCAGTCCTGGACTAGTAGAGACCCAGTACTTC CASSPGLVETQYF few TRBJ2-5 13 TRBD2 TRBV12-3/TRBV12-4
TGTGCCAGCAGCCCCTGGACAGTTAGCTCTGGGGCCAACGTCCTGACTTTC CASSPWTVSSGANVLTF many TRBJ2-6 17 NA TRBV7-6
TGCAGTGCTGGGGAAAGGGGTGACACTGAAGCTTTCTTT CSAGERGDTEAFF NA TRBJ1-1 13 NA TRBV20-1
TGTGCCAGCAGTTTGACAGTAACTAGCACAGATACGCAGTATTTT CASSLTVTSTDTQYF many TRBJ2-3 15 NA TRBV28
TGTGCCAGCAGCTTATACCGCGGGGTCGGCACAGATACGCAGTATTTT CASSLYRGVGTDTQYF NA TRBJ2-3 16 NA TRBV7-2
TGTGCCAGCAGCCGACAGTCCCAAGAGACCCAGTACTTC CASSRQSQETQYF many TRBJ2-5 13 NA TRBV6-1
TGCGCCAGCAGCTTGTCCAGTCTCGCAGATACGCAGTATTTT CASSLSSLADTQYF few TRBJ2-3 14 NA TRBV5-1
TGTGCCAGCAGCTTAAAGGGAGAGAGAACTGAAGCTTTCTTT CASSLKGERTEAFF many TRBJ1-1 14 NA TRBV7-2
TGCGGTGCCTCGGGACAAACGAACACTGAGGCTTTCTTT CGASGQTNTEAFF NA TRBJ1-1 13 NA TRBV20-1
TGTGCCAGCAGTAGGGGAGATAGGGGAGGCGACGAGCAGTACTTC CASSRGDRGGDEQYF many TRBJ2-7 15 NA TRBV28
TGTGCCAGCAGCGGGCCGGGACAGGGGTACAATGAGCAGTTCTTC CASSGPGQGYNEQFF few TRBJ2-1 15 TRBD1 TRBV11-2
TGCAGCGTCCGAGGACAGGCGAACACCGGGGAGCTGTTTTTT CSVRGQANTGELFF few TRBJ2-2 14 TRBD1 TRBV29-1
TGCGCCAGCAGCCAAACCCAAGGGGCCCGGAACACTGAAGCTTTCTTT CASSQTQGARNTEAFF NA TRBJ1-1 16 NA TRBV4-3
TGTGCCAGCAGTGCAGAGTGGAGTTACGAGCAGTACTTC CASSAEWSYEQYF once TRBJ2-7 13 NA TRBV2
TGCAGTGCTTTACAGAGGGGAGAGACCCAGTACTTC CSALQRGETQYF many TRBJ2-5 12 NA TRBV20-1
TGTGCCAGCAGCCGCGGACAGGGAGACATTCAGTACTTC CASSRGQGDIQYF few TRBJ2-4 13 TRBD1 TRBV11-3
TGTGCCAGCAGTTTACGGGGGGCCAAAAACATTCAGTACTTC CASSLRGAKNIQYF few TRBJ2-4 14 NA TRBV12-3/TRBV12-4
TGCAGTGCTCCAGGGGGGGCCAAGCCAGCCGGGGAGCTGTTTTTT CSAPGGAKPAGELFF NA TRBJ2-2 15 NA TRBV20-1
TGTGCCAGCAGGACAGGGGGAAACACTGAAGCTTTCTTT CASRTGGNTEAFF many TRBJ1-1 13 TRBD1 TRBV28
TGCGCCAGCGGCCAAGACTTTAAAGCGGGAGGGCGCAATGAGCGGTTCTTC CASGQDFKAGGRNERFF NA TRBJ2-1 17 TRBD2 TRBV4-1
TGTGCCAGCACCACCGGATGGTTCGGGGACAGGGCATCCTACGAGCAGTACTTC CASTTGWFGDRASYEQYF NA TRBJ2-7 18 TRBD1 TRBV5-5
TGTGCCAGCAGTTACCAGAAGAAAGCTTTCTTT CASSYQKKAFF medium-sized TRBJ1-1 11 NA TRBV6-6
TGTGCCAGCAGCTTAGTAGGCGCGGGAGTAAAAGAGACCCAGTACTTC CASSLVGAGVKETQYF many TRBJ2-5 16 TRBD2 TRBV7-2
TGTGCCAGCAGCCAAGAGGTTAGGAACTCGAACACTGGAGCTTTCTTT CASSQEVRNSNTGAFF NA TRBJ1-1 16 NA TRBV4-2
TGCGCCAGCAACCCCTCGGGACAGACCTTCAATGAGCAGTTCTTC CASNPSGQTFNEQFF few TRBJ2-1 15 TRBD1 TRBV10-1
TGTGCCAGCAGTGGAGCAAGGTCGGCGGCTAATGAAAAACTGTTTTTT CASSGARSAANEKLFF NA TRBJ1-4 16 NA TRBV2
TGTGCCAGCAGCCGAGACAGCATTAATTCACCCCTCCACTTT CASSRDSINSPLHF many TRBJ1-6 14 NA TRBV28
TGTGCCAGCTCACCGTACAGCACAGATACGCAGTATTTT CASSPYSTDTQYF few TRBJ2-3 13 NA TRBV18
TGTGCCAGCAGCTCGGCAACTAGCGGCCAAGAGACCCAGTACTTC CASSSATSGQETQYF many TRBJ2-5 15 TRBD2 TRBV6-1
TGCGCCAGCAGCCAAGATCAGACGGTCCCTGGAAACACCATATATTTT CASSQDQTVPGNTIYF few TRBJ1-3 16 NA TRBV4-1
TGTGCCAGCAGCCCTGGAGGGTCGAAACCCAATGAGCAGTTCTTC CASSPGGSKPNEQFF NA TRBJ2-1 15 NA TRBV11-2
TGTGCCAGCAGCTTAAAAGTGACAGATACGCAGTATTTT CASSLKVTDTQYF many TRBJ2-3 13 NA TRBV7-9
TGTGCCAGCAGTTCTGGACAGACGAGTAAGGACGAGCAGTACTTC CASSSGQTSKDEQYF few TRBJ2-7 15 NA TRBV12-3/TRBV12-4
TGTGCCAGCAGCCGGGGGGGGACAGTTTACAATGAGCAGTTCTTC CASSRGGTVYNEQFF few TRBJ2-1 15 NA TRBV28
TGCGCCAGCAGCCAGGGCCCGGGACAGGTGATCACAGATACGCAGTATTTT CASSQGPGQVITDTQYF few TRBJ2-3 17 TRBD1 TRBV4-1